Below are 26 T cell receptor beta chains sequenced from a single sample in a study of monozygotic twins with inflammatory bowel disease (dated by TCRdb to between 2018 and 2021). The library was generated by 5' RACE. This sample was sequenced with an Illumina HiSeq 2500. One entry per CDR3 protein sequence results from the TCRdb reprocessing of the reads, with DNA left out. This sample's table carries some 150,000 distinct CDR3 sequences. About 7.4% of the sample belongs to the ten largest clones. Sequencing used blood. These receptors were taken from a human donor with ulcerative colitis or Crohn's disease, or a healthy co-twin of an affected twin (not recorded which).

This chain links TRBV10-3 with TRBJ2-3; TCRdb indicates TRBD2, and absent DNA this call remains unverified. The germline CDR1 and CDR2 sequences are ENHRY and SYGVKD. This CDR3 comprises 14 residues. CDR3 sequence: CATADSRGADTQYF.

The genes are TRBV3-1 and TRBJ2-3. The CDR3 contains 11 residues. Germline CDR1 is LGHDT and CDR2 is YNNKEL (reference sequence). CDR3 residues: CASSQADTQYF.

The chain carries TRBV7-3 and TRBJ2-2; TCRdb lists TRBD1, though no DNA is available to test this call. CDR3 length equals 17 residues. Per the germline V gene, CDR1 is SGHTA and CDR2 is FQGTGA. CDR3 amino acids: CASSLIALGVNTGELFF. Full variable domain (missing parts from reference TRBV7-3 and TRBJ2-2): GAGVSQTPSNKVTEKGKYVELRCDPISGHTALYWYRQSLGQGPEFLIYFQGTGAADDSGLPNDRFFAVRPEGSVSTLKIQRTERGDSAVYLCASSLIALGVNTGELFFGEGSRLTVL.

CDR3 sequence reads: CSVEDLRETQYF. The chain carries TRBV29-1 and TRBJ2-5. In germline, CDR1 is SQVTM, CDR2 ANQGSEA. CDR3 size: 12 residues.

The rearrangement links TRBV27 to TRBJ1-2; TCRdb's D call of TRBD1 is untestable without DNA. The CDR3 is 15 residues long. Per germline, CDR1 MNHEY and CDR2 SMNVEV (reference sequence). The CDR3 sequence is CASSRTGGMDYGYTF.

The genes are TRBV5-1 and TRBJ1-2. The CDR3 spans 15 residues. Germline V gene data show CDR1 as SGHRS and CDR2 as YFSETQ. CDR3 region: CASSAGRSFVYGYTF.

This chain uses TRBV7-6 with TRBJ2-2; TCRdb's assignment of TRBD1 cannot be checked, as there is no DNA. The germline CDR1 and CDR2 sequences are SGHVS and FNYEAQ. This CDR3 spans 15 amino acids. The CDR3 spells CASSSLRENTGELFF.

The V call is TRBV10-3, the J call TRBJ2-7; TCRdb reports TRBD1, a call that lacks DNA to check it against. From germline, CDR1 is ENHRY and CDR2 SYGVKD. This CDR3 has 16 amino acids. The chain's CDR3 is CAISESRGVKVYEQYF.

This chain joins TRBV7-2 and TRBJ2-7; the D call of TRBD1 rests on TCRdb alone, since no DNA is present to check it. The CDR3 is 13 amino acids. Germline values: CDR1 SGHTA, CDR2 FQGNSA. CDR3 region: CASSHRGAYEQYF.

The chain employs TRBV10-3 and TRBJ1-4. The CDR3 extends over 13 amino acids. Germline values: CDR1 ENHRY, CDR2 SYGVKD. CDR3 loop: CAISAQSNEKLFF.

The chain joins TRBV28 to TRBJ2-7; lacking DNA, the TRBD1 call made by TCRdb goes unchecked. Germline V lookup: CDR1 MDHEN, CDR2 SYDVKM. This CDR3 comprises 14 residues. The CDR3 here is CASSSYRGGDEQYF.

The chain is built from TRBV29-1 and TRBJ2-4. From germline, CDR1 is SQVTM and CDR2 ANQGSEA. This CDR3 contains 13 residues. CDR3 residues: CSVEQRSGNIQYF.

The CDR3 sequence: CAIGSGTGSFAQHF. The chain links TRBV10-3 to TRBJ1-5; TCRdb's assignment of TRBD1 cannot be checked, as there is no DNA. The length of the CDR3 is 14 residues. Germline V gene sequence: CDR1 ENHRY, CDR2 SYGVKD.

The V and J genes are TRBV5-1 and TRBJ2-5; TCRdb reports TRBD1, a call that lacks DNA to check it against. The germline V gene encodes CDR1 SGHRS and CDR2 YFSETQ. This CDR3 region has 14 residues. Here the CDR3 reads CASSPTGFGETQYF.

This sequence joins TRBV5-5 and TRBJ1-2; with no DNA, the TCRdb D assignment of TRBD1 cannot be verified. The CDR3 extends over 15 amino acids. CDR1 is SGHKS and CDR2 is YYEKEE in the germline V gene (reference sequence). The CDR3 here is CASSLGGQGKGGYTF.

The chain employs TRBV20-1 and TRBJ2-3. CDR3 length: 16 residues. Germline V gene data show CDR1 as DFQATT and CDR2 as SNEGSKA (reference sequence). This CDR3 reads CSAREGYSTSWDTQYF.

The chain combines TRBV18 with TRBJ2-1; absent DNA, TCRdb's TRBD1 call cannot be checked. CDR1 KGHSH and CDR2 LQKENI come from the germline V gene. The CDR3 totals 15 residues. The chain's CDR3 is CASSPRDRGHNEQFF.

This chain uses TRBV7-2 with TRBJ2-2; checking the TCRdb D call of TRBD2 is not possible without DNA. This CDR3 region has 16 residues. Germline loops: CDR1 SGHTA, CDR2 FQGNSA. CDR3 region: CASSSIAGLNTGELFF.

The chain has TRBV7-9 and TRBJ1-1; TCRdb's assignment of TRBD1 cannot be checked, as there is no DNA. The CDR3 is made up of 16 amino acids. The germline CDR1 and CDR2 sequences are SEHNR and FQNEAQ (reference sequence). The CDR3 protein is CASSSQISGWNTEAFF.

This chain's CDR3 is CSVGRTGHIPYGYTF. This chain joins TRBV29-1 and TRBJ1-2; TCRdb returns TRBD1, unconfirmable since there is no DNA. CDR3 size: 15 residues. Per germline, CDR1 SQVTM and CDR2 ANQGSEA.

The chain carries TRBV3-1 and TRBJ2-7; TCRdb gives TRBD1 as the D gene, but with no DNA this cannot be confirmed. CDR3 length equals 15 residues. The germline V gene has CDR1 LGHDT and CDR2 YNNKEL (reference sequence). CDR3 region: CASSRDRGEVYEQYF.

This chain links TRBV5-1 with TRBJ1-1. Germline CDR1 SGHRS, CDR2 YFSETQ. This CDR3 region has 13 residues. The CDR3 sequence is CASSFRVLTEAFF. Full variable domain (missing parts from reference TRBV5-1 and TRBJ1-1): KAGVTQTPRYLIKTRGQQVTLSCSPISGHRSVSWYQQTPGQGLQFLFEYFSETQRNKGNFPGRFSGRQFSNSRSEMNVSTLELGDSALYLCASSFRVLTEAFFGQGTRLTVV.

This sequence joins TRBV5-1 and TRBJ1-2. The CDR3 spans 14 residues. Germline V CDR1 and CDR2: SGHRS, YFSETQ. The CDR3 region is CASSFGREFYGYTF.

The V gene is TRBV7-9, the J gene TRBJ2-5; TCRdb indicates TRBD1, and absent DNA this call remains unverified. The CDR3 sequence is 15 residues long. Germline-derived CDR1 and CDR2 are SEHNR and FQNEAQ (reference sequence). The CDR3 protein is CASSLLPRTQETQYF.

The J gene is TRBJ2-6, the V gene TRBV18; as DNA is missing, the TRBD1 call by TCRdb cannot be tested. CDR3 length: 16 residues. Germline V CDR1 and CDR2: KGHSH, LQKENI. The CDR3 spells CASSRLTGAGANVLTF.

Here the CDR3 reads CSAEVGRGGYTF. The genes are TRBV29-1 and TRBJ1-2. From germline, CDR1 is SQVTM and CDR2 ANQGSEA. This CDR3 contains 12 residues. Full variable domain (remainder filled in from reference TRBV29-1 and TRBJ1-2): SAVISQKPSRDICQRGTSLTIQCQVDSQVTMMFWYRQQPGQSLTLIATANQGSEATYESGFVIDKFPISRPNLTFSTLTVSNMSPEDSSIYLCSAEVGRGGYTFGSGTRLTVV.